This T cell receptor beta chain was sequenced for a study of STAT5B mutations in CD4+ large granular lymphocyte leukemia. Overall study findings and caveats: TRBV06-family usage was enriched in top patient clones (8/27) versus controls (2/35). CD4-sorted patient repertoires seemed more clonal than healthy CD4+ repertoires. About 25% of private leukemic clonotypes occurred rarely in other patients' non-leukemic repertoires.

A note on this clone: What it recognizes is unknown.

Healthy controls were blood donor buffy coats. Data came from immunoSEQ multiplex PCR; TCRdb stores just in-frame clones and leaves some out. The table records about 30,000 clones, 79% of them present only once. The V and J ends lost 5 bases and 7 bases respectively, with 14 bases between them. CDR3 size: 13 residues. From germline, CDR1 is SGHTA and CDR2 FQGTGA. The sample taken for sequencing was CD4+ T cells from blood buffy coats. This TCR was recovered from a human donor in good health. The rearrangement uses TRBV7-3 and TRBJ2-5; D gene unclear. This CDR3 reads CASSRANSGTQYF. The DNA of the CDR3 is TGTGCCAGCAGCCGGGCTAATTCGGGGACCCAGTACTTC.